This record covers a single T cell receptor beta chain. CDR1 PRHDT and CDR2 FYEKMQ come from the germline V gene (reference sequence). V shed 7 bases and J shed 4 bases, with 19 bases lying between them. The CDR3 is made up of 16 amino acids. The entry originates in a study of brain T cells in children with intractable seizures. Sequencing used immunoSEQ multiplex PCR; TCRdb keeps in-frame clones, though not all of them. The sample shows roughly 110,000 clones, roughly 94% of them seen only once. The input for sequencing was peripheral blood, taken at surgery. The V call is TRBV13, the J call TRBJ2-2; D is tentatively TRBD1 or TRBD2 (5 bases each). This TCR came from a boy in the first two years of life with hemimegalencephaly and intractable seizures. CDR3 protein: CASIKWGSIRTGELFF. The CDR3 region has the DNA TGTGCCAGCATTAAGTGGGGGAGCATTCGCACCGGGGAGCTGTTTTTT.